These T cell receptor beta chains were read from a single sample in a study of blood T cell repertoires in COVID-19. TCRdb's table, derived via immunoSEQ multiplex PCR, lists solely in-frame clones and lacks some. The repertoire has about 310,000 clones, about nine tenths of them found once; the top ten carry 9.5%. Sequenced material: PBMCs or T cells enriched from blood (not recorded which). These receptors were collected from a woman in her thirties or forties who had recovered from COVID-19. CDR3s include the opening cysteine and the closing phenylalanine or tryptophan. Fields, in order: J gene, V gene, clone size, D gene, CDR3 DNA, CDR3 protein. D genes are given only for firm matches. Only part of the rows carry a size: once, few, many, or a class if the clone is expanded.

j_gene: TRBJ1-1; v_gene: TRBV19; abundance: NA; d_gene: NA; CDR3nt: TGTGCCAGTAGTATAGCCCCAGACTGGTCTGAAGCTTTCTTT; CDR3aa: CASSIAPDWSEAFF
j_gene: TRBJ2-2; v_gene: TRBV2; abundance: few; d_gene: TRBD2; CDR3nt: TGTGCCAGCAGTGAAAGGACTAGGGTTGCCGGGGAGCTGTTTTTT; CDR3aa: CASSERTRVAGELFF
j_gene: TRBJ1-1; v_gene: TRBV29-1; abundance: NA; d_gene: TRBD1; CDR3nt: TGCAGCGTTGACACAGGGGGCAACACTGAAGCTTTCTTT; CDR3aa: CSVDTGGNTEAFF
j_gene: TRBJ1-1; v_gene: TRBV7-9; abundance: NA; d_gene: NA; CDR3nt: TGTGCCAGCAGCCCCCCCTTGCTCGGTCGGACTGAAGCTTTCTTT; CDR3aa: CASSPPLLGRTEAFF
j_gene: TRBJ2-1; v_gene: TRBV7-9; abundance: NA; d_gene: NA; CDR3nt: TGTGCCAGCAGCCAGTACGGGTACGAGCAGTTCTTC; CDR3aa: CASSQYGYEQFF
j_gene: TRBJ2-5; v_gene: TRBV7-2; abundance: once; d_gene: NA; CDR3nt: TGTGCCAGCAGCTATAGGGGTCCGTTGGAGACCCAGTACTTC; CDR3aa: CASSYRGPLETQYF
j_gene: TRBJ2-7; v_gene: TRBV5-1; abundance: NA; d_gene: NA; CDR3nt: TGCGCCAGCAGCTCGGACAGTGCGGTGGCCTACGAGCAGTACTTC; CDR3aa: CASSSDSAVAYEQYF
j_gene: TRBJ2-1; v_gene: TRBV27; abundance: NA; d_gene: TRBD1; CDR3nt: TGTGCCAGCACCCCGGGACAGTACAATGAGCAGTTCTTC; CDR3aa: CASTPGQYNEQFF
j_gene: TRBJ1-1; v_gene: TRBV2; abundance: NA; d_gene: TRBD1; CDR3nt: TGTGCCAGCAGTAGAACCGGGACAGGGATTAGAAAGAACACTGAAGCTTTCTTT; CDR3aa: CASSRTGTGIRKNTEAFF
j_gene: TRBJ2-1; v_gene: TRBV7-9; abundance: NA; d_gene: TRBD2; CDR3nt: TGTGCCAGCAGGACTAGCGGGCTTTACAATGAGCAGTTCTTC; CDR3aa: CASRTSGLYNEQFF
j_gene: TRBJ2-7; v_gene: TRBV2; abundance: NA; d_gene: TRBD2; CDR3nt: TGTGCCAGCAGCGGGGAAGCGGGGGGTTACGAGCAGTACTTC; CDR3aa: CASSGEAGGYEQYF
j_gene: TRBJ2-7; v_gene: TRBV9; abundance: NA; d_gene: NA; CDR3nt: TGTGCCAGCAGCGAGAGGTTGGGAGGTTTGAAGCAGTACTTC; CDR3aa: CASSERLGGLKQYF
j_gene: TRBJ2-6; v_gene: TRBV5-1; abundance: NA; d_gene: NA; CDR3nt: TGCGCCAGCAGCTTGGCACAGGGCAGGGGGGCCAACGTCCTGACTTTC; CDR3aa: CASSLAQGRGANVLTF
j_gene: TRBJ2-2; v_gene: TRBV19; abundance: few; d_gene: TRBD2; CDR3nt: TGTGCCAGTAGTATTAAGCTGTCAGCCGGGAGGCGAACCGGGGAGCTGTTTTTT; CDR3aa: CASSIKLSAGRRTGELFF
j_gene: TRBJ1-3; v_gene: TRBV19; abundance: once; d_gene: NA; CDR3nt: TGTGCCAGTAGCCCACCGGGAACTGGAAACACCATATATTTT; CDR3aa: CASSPPGTGNTIYF
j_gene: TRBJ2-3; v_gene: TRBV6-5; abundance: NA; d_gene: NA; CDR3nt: TGTGCCAGCAGTCCGGGGGGCGGCACAGATACGCAGTATTTT; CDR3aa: CASSPGGGTDTQYF
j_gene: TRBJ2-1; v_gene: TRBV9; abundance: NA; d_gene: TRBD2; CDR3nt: TGTGCCAGCAGCGTAGATCTAGCGGGAGGCCATTACAATGAGCAGTTCTTC; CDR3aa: CASSVDLAGGHYNEQFF
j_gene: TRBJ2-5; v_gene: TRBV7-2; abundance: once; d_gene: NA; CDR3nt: TGTGCCAGCAGCTTAGTGGCTAGCTACCAAGAGACCCAGTACTTC; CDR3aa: CASSLVASYQETQYF
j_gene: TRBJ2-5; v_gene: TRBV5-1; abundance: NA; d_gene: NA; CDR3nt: TGCGCCAGCAGCTTGGCAGGGATCGAGACCCAGTACTTC; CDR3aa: CASSLAGIETQYF
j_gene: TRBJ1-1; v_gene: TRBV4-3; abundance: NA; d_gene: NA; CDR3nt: TGCGCCAGCAGCTCAGCCAGGGGCGAGACTGAAGCTTTCTTT; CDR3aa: CASSSARGETEAFF
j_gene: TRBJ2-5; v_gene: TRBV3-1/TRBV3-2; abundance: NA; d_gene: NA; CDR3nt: TGTGCCAGCAGCCCAGCCGGTGGCACTAGCCAAGAGACCCAGTACTTC; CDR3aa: CASSPAGGTSQETQYF
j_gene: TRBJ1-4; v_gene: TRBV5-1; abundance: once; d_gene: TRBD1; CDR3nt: TGCGCCAGCAGCTTGGGCGCCGGGACAGGGAGGACTAATGAAAAACTGTTTTTT; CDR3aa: CASSLGAGTGRTNEKLFF
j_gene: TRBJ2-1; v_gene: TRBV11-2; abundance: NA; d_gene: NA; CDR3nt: TGTGCCAGCAGCTCAGGGGGGCATTCTAACAATGAGCAGTTCTTC; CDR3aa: CASSSGGHSNNEQFF
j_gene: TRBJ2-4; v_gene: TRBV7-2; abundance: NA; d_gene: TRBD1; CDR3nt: TGTGCCAGCAGTTCCCGGGACAGGGCTAAAAACATTCAGTACTTC; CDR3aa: CASSSRDRAKNIQYF
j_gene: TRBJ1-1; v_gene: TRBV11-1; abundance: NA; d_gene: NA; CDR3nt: TGTGCCAGCAGCCTAGACATCATGAACACTGAAGCTTTCTTT; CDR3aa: CASSLDIMNTEAFF
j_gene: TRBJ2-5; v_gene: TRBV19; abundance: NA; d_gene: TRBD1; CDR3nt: TGTGCCAGTAGCTTGGGACAGAACTTCCAAGAGACCCAGTACTTC; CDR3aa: CASSLGQNFQETQYF
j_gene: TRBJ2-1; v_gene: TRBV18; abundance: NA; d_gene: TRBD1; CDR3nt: TGTGCCAGCTCACCACCGGGACAGGGGGACTATGAGCAGTTCTTC; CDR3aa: CASSPPGQGDYEQFF
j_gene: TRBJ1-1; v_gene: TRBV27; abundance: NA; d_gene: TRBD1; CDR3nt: TGTGCCAGCAGTGCCTACTACAGGGGTAGTGGGGCTTTCTTT; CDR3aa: CASSAYYRGSGAFF
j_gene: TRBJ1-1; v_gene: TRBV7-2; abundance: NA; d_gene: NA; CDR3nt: TGTGCCAGCAGCACTCGTCCCACAGGGAACACTGAAGCTTTCTTT; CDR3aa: CASSTRPTGNTEAFF
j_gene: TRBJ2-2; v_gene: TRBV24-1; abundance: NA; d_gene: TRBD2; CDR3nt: TGTGCCACCCTAGCGGGAGGGCCTGTCACCGGGGAGCTGTTTTTT; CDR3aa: CATLAGGPVTGELFF
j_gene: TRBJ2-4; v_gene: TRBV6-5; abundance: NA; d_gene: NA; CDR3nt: TGTGCCAGCAGCCCCGGGGGATTAGCCAAAAACATTCAGTACTTC; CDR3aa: CASSPGGLAKNIQYF
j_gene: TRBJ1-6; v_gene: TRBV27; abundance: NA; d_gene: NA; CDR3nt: TGTGCCAGCAGTTCTGACAGGAACCCTAATTCACCCCTCCACTTT; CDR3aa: CASSSDRNPNSPLHF
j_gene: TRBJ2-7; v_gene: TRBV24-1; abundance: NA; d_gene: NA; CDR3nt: TGTGCCACCAGTGACCCGGGACACTCCTACGAGCAGTACTTC; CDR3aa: CATSDPGHSYEQYF
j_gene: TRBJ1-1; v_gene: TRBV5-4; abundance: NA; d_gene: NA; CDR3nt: TGTGCCAGCCGGTGGGGGCAGGCGAACACTGAAGCTTTCTTT; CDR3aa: CASRWGQANTEAFF
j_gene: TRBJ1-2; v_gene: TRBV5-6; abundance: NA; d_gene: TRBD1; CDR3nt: TGTGCCAGCAAGAGAACAGGGGACTATGGCTACACCTTC; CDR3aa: CASKRTGDYGYTF
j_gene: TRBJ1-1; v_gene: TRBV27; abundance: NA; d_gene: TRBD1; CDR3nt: TGTGCCAGCACCCAGGACAGGGGGTCTTCAATGAACACTGAAGCTTTCTTT; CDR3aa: CASTQDRGSSMNTEAFF
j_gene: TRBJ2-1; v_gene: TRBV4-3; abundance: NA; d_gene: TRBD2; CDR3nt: TGCGCCAGCAGCCAAGCTAGCGGGGGGACCTGGAATGAGCAGTTCTTC; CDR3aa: CASSQASGGTWNEQFF
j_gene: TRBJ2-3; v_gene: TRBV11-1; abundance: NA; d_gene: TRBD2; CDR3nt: TGTGCCAGCACCCCAGATCTAGCGGGAGTGGGCGATACGCAGTATTTT; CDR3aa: CASTPDLAGVGDTQYF
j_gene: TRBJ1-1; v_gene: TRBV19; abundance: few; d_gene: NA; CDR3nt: TGTGCCAGTAGCCCAGGGACTGAAGCTTTCTTT; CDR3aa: CASSPGTEAFF
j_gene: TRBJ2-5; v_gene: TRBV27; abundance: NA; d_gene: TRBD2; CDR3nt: TGTGCCAGCAGCCAGGGGCCTCCGGGACTAGCGGGAACGGAGACCCAGTACTTC; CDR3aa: CASSQGPPGLAGTETQYF
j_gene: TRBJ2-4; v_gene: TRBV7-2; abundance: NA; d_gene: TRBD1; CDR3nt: TGTGCCAGCAGCTCCGGGACAGGTCTTTTAGCCAAAAACATTCAGTACTTC; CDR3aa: CASSSGTGLLAKNIQYF
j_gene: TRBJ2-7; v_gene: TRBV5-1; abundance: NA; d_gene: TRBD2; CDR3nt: TGCGCCAGCAGCAAAGGACTAGCGGGGCCTTACGAGCAGTACTTC; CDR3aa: CASSKGLAGPYEQYF
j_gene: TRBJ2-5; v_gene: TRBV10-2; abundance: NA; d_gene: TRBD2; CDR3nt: TGCGCCAGCGCCTCTAGCGGGGTACAAGAGACCCAGTACTTC; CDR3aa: CASASSGVQETQYF
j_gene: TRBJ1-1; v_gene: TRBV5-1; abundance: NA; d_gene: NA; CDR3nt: TGCGCCAGCAGCTTGTCTGGGGCGGCTTTCTTT; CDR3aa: CASSLSGAAFF
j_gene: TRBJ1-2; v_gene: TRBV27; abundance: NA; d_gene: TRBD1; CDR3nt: TGTGCCAGCAGTTTAGGACAGGGGAGTACCTACACCTTC; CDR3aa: CASSLGQGSTYTF
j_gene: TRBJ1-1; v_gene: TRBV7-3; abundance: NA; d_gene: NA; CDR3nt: TGTGCCAGCAGCTTACAGGGGACCGACACTGAAGCTTTCTTT; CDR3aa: CASSLQGTDTEAFF